The 14 T cell receptor beta chains below were found in one sample sequenced in a study of OX40 agonist ivuxolimab in advanced cancers. Sequencing used immunoSEQ multiplex PCR; TCRdb keeps in-frame clones, though not all of them. The sample has about 69,000 clones, approximately 81% seen once. Here the sequenced sample was CD4+ or CD8+ T cells sorted from blood, taken in a trial of the OX40 agonist ivuxolimab. The origin of the receptors is an adult with an advanced solid tumor such as melanoma, head and neck, liver or kidney cancer.

This rearrangement joins TRBV29-1 to TRBJ2-6; no reliable D call. In germline, CDR1 is SQVTM, CDR2 ANQGSEA. CDR3 length: 14 residues. Trimming took off 6 bases at V and 0 bases at J, with 9 bases between the two ends. The CDR3 loop reads CSVQQSSGANVLTF. CDR3 nucleotides: TGCAGCGTCCAACAGAGCTCTGGGGCCAACGTCCTGACTTTC.

The chain combines TRBV7-8 with TRBJ1-5, with 7 positions matching TRBD1. V was clipped by 3 bases and J by 6 bases; unmatched bases: 8. This CDR3 contains 15 residues. Germline V gene sequence: CDR1 SGHVS, CDR2 FQNEAQ. The CDR3 sequence: CASSLGIDRAQPQHF. The DNA for the CDR3 is TGTGCCAGCAGCTTGGGAATAGACAGGGCTCAGCCCCAGCATTTT.

V gene TRBV9 combines with J gene TRBJ2-7; 8 bases are a match to TRBD1. The V gene end was trimmed by 3 bases and the J gene end by 3 bases; junction bases not matched to a gene: 5. CDR3 length equals 14 residues. Germline loops: CDR1 SGDLS, CDR2 YYNGEE. The CDR3 bases are TGTGCCAGCAGCGCAGGGGGCTCCTACTACGAGCAGTACTTC. Translated, it gives CASSAGGSYYEQYF.

This chain connects TRBV7-2 to TRBJ2-7; TRBD1 matches 8 bases. The CDR3 covers 15 residues. Germline CDR1 is SGHTA and CDR2 is FQGNSA. With 4 bases clipped from V and 2 bases from J, the junction kept 7 bases outside the gene matches. CDR3: CASSSLDRDTYEQYF. CDR3 DNA sequence: TGTGCCAGCAGCTCCTTGGACAGGGATACCTACGAGCAGTACTTC.

The genes are TRBV19 and TRBJ1-2; D gene ambiguous. The CDR3 contains 14 residues. Germline V gene sequence: CDR1 LNHDA, CDR2 SQIVND (reference sequence). Trimming cost V 3 bases and J 7 bases, with 15 bases left between them. This CDR3 reads CASSIRTNFPGYTF. CDR3 DNA: TGTGCCAGTAGTATCCGAACCAATTTCCCTGGCTACACCTTC.

The J gene is TRBJ1-2, the V gene TRBV5-1; weak D call: TRBD1 (6 bases). V was clipped by 2 bases and J by 6 bases, with 20 bases between them. CDR1 is SGHRS, CDR2 YFSETQ, per germline. CDR3 size: 16 residues. The chain's CDR3 is CASSFTGLRGVDGYTF. CDR3 in DNA: TGCGCCAGCAGCTTTACGGGACTCAGGGGAGTAGATGGCTACACCTTC. Full variable domain (rest looked up from reference TRBV5-1 and TRBJ1-2): KAGVTQTPRYLIKTRGQQVTLSCSPISGHRSVSWYQQTPGQGLQFLFEYFSETQRNKGNFPGRFSGRQFSNSRSEMNVSTLELGDSALYLCASSFTGLRGVDGYTFGSGTRLTVV.

This clone came up once. This chain uses TRBV5-6 with TRBJ1-5; D is unresolved. Per germline, CDR1 SGHDT and CDR2 YYEEEE. V lost 1 base and J lost 4, with 6 bases in between. CDR3 length: 13 amino acids. CDR3 sequence reads: CASSLKSNQPQHF. For the CDR3, the DNA is TGTGCCAGCAGCTTGAAATCAAATCAGCCCCAGCATTTT.

The chain carries TRBV6-5 and TRBJ2-2; 7 nucleotides match TRBD1. The V gene's germline CDR1 is MNHEY and CDR2 SVGAGI. The junction had 12 bases not matched to a gene; V was cut back by 9 bases and J by 5 bases. The CDR3 length is 15 residues. This CDR3 reads CASRDRVASTGELFF. The CDR3 DNA follows: TGTGCCAGTCGAGACAGGGTGGCTAGTACCGGGGAGCTGTTTTTT.

The rearrangement uses TRBV30 and TRBJ2-5; D could derive from TRBD1 or TRBD2 (5 bases each). Per the germline V gene, CDR1 is GTSNPN and CDR2 is SVGIG (reference sequence). The CDR3 loop spans 12 amino acids. The germline V and J ends were trimmed by 5 bases and 4 bases, with 11 bases remaining between them. This chain's CDR3 is CAWGGLGETQYF. The CDR3 nucleotides read TGTGCCTGGGGGGGTCTGGGAGAGACCCAGTACTTC.

This chain links TRBV7-9 with TRBJ2-5; D ambiguous. The CDR3 runs 12 residues. V was clipped by 4 bases and J by 5 bases, with 8 bases between them. The germline CDR1 and CDR2 sequences are SEHNR and FQNEAQ (reference sequence). CDR3 sequence (DNA): TGTGCCAGCAGCTCCCCTTTTGAGACCCAGTACTTC. Encoded protein: CASSSPFETQYF.

The V gene is TRBV2, the J gene TRBJ2-2; no reliable D call. This CDR3 is 16 amino acids long. Trimming took off 6 bases at V and 3 bases at J, with 17 bases between the two ends. The germline V gene encodes CDR1 SNHLY and CDR2 FYNNEI. The CDR3 bases are TGTGCCAGCAGGAGGACGGATCGCCGGCACACCGGGGAGCTGTTTTTT. Protein: CASRRTDRRHTGELFF.

The rearrangement uses TRBV6-5 and TRBJ2-5, with 9 bases that match TRBD2. The end of the DNA aligns better with TRBJ2-7, so the J call may be wrong. Germline loops: CDR1 MNHEY, CDR2 SVGAGI. The CDR3 totals 15 residues. The CDR3: CASSYGPSGIYEQYF. In DNA, the CDR3 is TGTGCCAGCAGTTACGGCCCTAGCGGGATCTACGAGCAGTACTTC.

This clone was recorded once. The chain links TRBV7-8 to TRBJ1-5; no definite D call. With 1 base removed from V and 5 bases from J, the gap between germline ends came to 6 bases. CDR1 and CDR2 from the germline V gene are SGHVS and FQNEAQ. The length of the CDR3 is 13 residues. CDR3 sequence reads: CASSLESDQPQHF. The DNA for the CDR3 is TGTGCCAGCAGCTTAGAAAGCGATCAGCCCCAGCATTTT.

The chain employs TRBV28 and TRBJ2-5; D not certain. The CDR3 sequence is 12 residues long. In germline, CDR1 is MDHEN, CDR2 SYDVKM. V shed 2 bases and J shed 5 bases, with 6 bases lying between them. As DNA, the CDR3 is TGTGCCAGCAGTTTAAGGTGGGAGACCCAGTACTTC. Translated, it gives CASSLRWETQYF.